This is a list of T cell receptor beta chains from one sample in a study of blood T cell repertoires in COVID-19. Sequencing used immunoSEQ multiplex PCR; TCRdb keeps in-frame clones, though not all of them. The data show over 200,000 clones, with around 83% seen just once and approximately 6% held by the top ten. Input material: peripheral blood. The receptors were gathered from a man of 80 years or more with acute or convalescent COVID-19. The CDR3 runs from the conserved cysteine through the conserved F or W. The D gene is left open where the match is weak. Not every row has a clone size; where given, it reads once, few, many or a size class.

D gene: NA; J gene: TRBJ1-5; V gene: TRBV24-1; clone size: NA; CDR3 protein: CATSDTSGQPQHF; CDR3 DNA: TGTGCCACCAGTGATACCTCGGGTCAGCCCCAGCATTTT
D gene: NA; J gene: TRBJ2-6; V gene: TRBV6-5; clone size: few; CDR3 protein: CASRATGTGANVLTF; CDR3 DNA: TGTGCCAGCAGAGCTACAGGGACTGGGGCCAACGTCCTGACTTTC
D gene: TRBD1; J gene: TRBJ1-2; V gene: TRBV13; clone size: NA; CDR3 protein: CASSQRTGTGTNYGYTF; CDR3 DNA: TGTGCCAGCAGCCAACGGACAGGGACAGGAACTAACTATGGCTACACCTTC
D gene: NA; J gene: TRBJ2-3; V gene: TRBV6-6; clone size: NA; CDR3 protein: CASSPDRYTDTQYF; CDR3 DNA: TGTGCCAGCAGTCCTGACAGGTACACAGATACGCAGTATTTT
D gene: TRBD2; J gene: TRBJ2-1; V gene: TRBV7-2; clone size: NA; CDR3 protein: CASSLSSGMSNEQFF; CDR3 DNA: TGTGCCAGCAGCTTATCTAGCGGGATGTCCAATGAGCAGTTCTTC
D gene: TRBD2; J gene: TRBJ2-1; V gene: TRBV9; clone size: once; CDR3 protein: CASSATSGSYNEQFF; CDR3 DNA: TGTGCCAGCAGCGCAACTAGCGGCTCCTACAATGAGCAGTTCTTC
D gene: TRBD1; J gene: TRBJ2-7; V gene: TRBV5-1; clone size: NA; CDR3 protein: CASSLVRTGLPSYEQYF; CDR3 DNA: TGCGCCAGCAGCTTGGTCCGGACAGGCCTGCCCTCCTACGAGCAGTACTTC
D gene: TRBD1; J gene: TRBJ1-1; V gene: TRBV5-1; clone size: NA; CDR3 protein: CASSLQTGGVTEAFF; CDR3 DNA: TGCGCCAGCAGCTTACAGACAGGGGGTGTCACTGAAGCTTTCTTT
D gene: NA; J gene: TRBJ2-3; V gene: TRBV6-5; clone size: NA; CDR3 protein: CASRARRSGSDTQYF; CDR3 DNA: TGTGCCAGCAGGGCCAGGCGGTCGGGGTCAGATACGCAGTATTTT
D gene: NA; J gene: TRBJ2-5; V gene: TRBV12-3/TRBV12-4; clone size: NA; CDR3 protein: CASSFKETQYF; CDR3 DNA: TGTGCCAGCAGTTTCAAAGAGACCCAGTACTTC
D gene: NA; J gene: TRBJ1-2; V gene: TRBV7-9; clone size: NA; CDR3 protein: CASSLDRGINYGYTF; CDR3 DNA: TGTGCCAGCAGCCTCGACCGGGGGATTAACTATGGCTACACCTTC
D gene: NA; J gene: TRBJ2-5; V gene: TRBV5-8; clone size: NA; CDR3 protein: CASSSRSQETQYF; CDR3 DNA: TGTGCCAGCAGCTCCCGGAGCCAAGAGACCCAGTACTTC
D gene: NA; J gene: TRBJ2-3; V gene: TRBV24-1; clone size: NA; CDR3 protein: CATSDFRGGKTDTQYF; CDR3 DNA: TGTGCCACCAGTGATTTCCGCGGCGGGAAAACAGATACGCAGTATTTT
D gene: NA; J gene: TRBJ1-3; V gene: TRBV11-2; clone size: NA; CDR3 protein: CASSLGSSSGNTIYF; CDR3 DNA: TGTGCCAGCAGCTTGGGCAGTAGCTCTGGAAACACCATATATTTT
D gene: NA; J gene: TRBJ2-1; V gene: TRBV19; clone size: few; CDR3 protein: CASSTTTESKVHNEQFF; CDR3 DNA: TGTGCCAGTAGTACCACGACTGAATCAAAAGTACACAATGAGCAGTTCTTC
D gene: NA; J gene: TRBJ1-1; V gene: TRBV5-8; clone size: once; CDR3 protein: CASSLFRANTEAFF; CDR3 DNA: TGTGCCAGCAGCTTGTTTCGCGCTAACACTGAAGCTTTCTTT
D gene: NA; J gene: TRBJ1-5; V gene: TRBV6-5; clone size: few; CDR3 protein: CASSGRTGNQPQHF; CDR3 DNA: TGTGCCAGCAGCGGACGGACAGGCAATCAGCCCCAGCATTTT
D gene: NA; J gene: TRBJ1-6; V gene: TRBV28; clone size: NA; CDR3 protein: CASSSVAGGGLDPLHF; CDR3 DNA: TGTGCCAGCAGTTCGGTCGCAGGCGGGGGTTTAGACCCCCTCCACTTT
D gene: NA; J gene: TRBJ1-5; V gene: TRBV2; clone size: NA; CDR3 protein: CASSDGDTGQPQHF; CDR3 DNA: TGTGCCAGCAGTGACGGGGACACGGGTCAGCCCCAGCATTTT
D gene: NA; J gene: TRBJ2-7; V gene: TRBV6-4; clone size: NA; CDR3 protein: CASIIWWAIYEQYF; CDR3 DNA: TGTGCCAGCATAATCTGGTGGGCTATCTACGAGCAGTACTTC
D gene: NA; J gene: TRBJ2-5; V gene: TRBV12-5; clone size: few; CDR3 protein: CASGPKSPQYF; CDR3 DNA: TGTGCTAGTGGTCCCAAGAGTCCCCAGTACTTC
D gene: TRBD2; J gene: TRBJ2-5; V gene: TRBV5-4; clone size: NA; CDR3 protein: CASSPTSGGAVGQETQYF; CDR3 DNA: TGTGCCAGCAGCCCAACTAGCGGGGGGGCTGTAGGGCAAGAGACCCAGTACTTC
D gene: TRBD1; J gene: TRBJ1-5; V gene: TRBV6-1; clone size: NA; CDR3 protein: CASSENRGGNQPQHF; CDR3 DNA: TGTGCCAGCAGTGAGAACAGGGGTGGAAATCAGCCCCAGCATTTT
D gene: TRBD1; J gene: TRBJ2-5; V gene: TRBV5-5; clone size: NA; CDR3 protein: CASSTLTGYETQYF; CDR3 DNA: TGTGCCAGCAGCACCCTGACAGGGTACGAGACCCAGTACTTC
D gene: NA; J gene: TRBJ1-1; V gene: TRBV5-4; clone size: NA; CDR3 protein: CASSTAGRVPNTEAFF; CDR3 DNA: TGTGCCAGCAGCACGGCGGGGAGAGTTCCGAACACTGAAGCTTTCTTT
D gene: TRBD2; J gene: TRBJ2-3; V gene: TRBV5-1; clone size: NA; CDR3 protein: CASSLAVGGREGDTQYF; CDR3 DNA: TGCGCCAGCAGCTTGGCCGTCGGCGGGAGGGAGGGAGATACGCAGTATTTT
D gene: NA; J gene: TRBJ2-2; V gene: TRBV7-7; clone size: NA; CDR3 protein: CASSLVGSPLTGELFF; CDR3 DNA: TGTGCCAGCAGCTTAGTCGGGAGTCCACTCACCGGGGAGCTGTTTTTT
D gene: NA; J gene: TRBJ2-7; V gene: TRBV21-1; clone size: NA; CDR3 protein: CASSKPRGHKYEQYF; CDR3 DNA: TGTGCCAGCAGCAAGCCCCGGGGACATAAATACGAGCAGTACTTC
D gene: NA; J gene: TRBJ2-4; V gene: TRBV4-2; clone size: few; CDR3 protein: CASSQESFSENIQYF; CDR3 DNA: TGTGCCAGCAGCCAAGAATCTTTTTCAGAAAACATTCAGTACTTC
D gene: TRBD2; J gene: TRBJ2-1; V gene: TRBV5-6; clone size: NA; CDR3 protein: CASSPGLAGVFNEQFF; CDR3 DNA: TGTGCCAGCAGCCCGGGACTAGCGGGGGTTTTCAATGAGCAGTTCTTC
D gene: TRBD1; J gene: TRBJ1-2; V gene: TRBV3-1/TRBV3-2; clone size: NA; CDR3 protein: CASSHLTGVTANYGYTF; CDR3 DNA: TGTGCCAGCAGCCACCTAACAGGGGTCACAGCTAACTATGGCTACACCTTC
D gene: TRBD2; J gene: TRBJ2-5; V gene: TRBV6-5; clone size: NA; CDR3 protein: CASTSGRRETQYF; CDR3 DNA: TGTGCCAGCACTAGCGGGAGAAGGGAGACCCAGTACTTC
D gene: NA; J gene: TRBJ1-5; V gene: TRBV19; clone size: NA; CDR3 protein: CASSKVSDYSNQPQHF; CDR3 DNA: TGTGCCAGTAGTAAGGTGTCAGACTATAGCAATCAGCCCCAGCATTTT
D gene: TRBD1; J gene: TRBJ1-1; V gene: TRBV2; clone size: NA; CDR3 protein: CASSEAETGVTEAFF; CDR3 DNA: TGTGCCAGCAGTGAAGCGGAAACAGGGGTCACTGAAGCTTTCTTT
D gene: TRBD2; J gene: TRBJ2-3; V gene: TRBV18; clone size: NA; CDR3 protein: CASSPPASGPTDTQYF; CDR3 DNA: TGTGCCAGCTCACCACCGGCTAGCGGGCCCACAGATACGCAGTATTTT
D gene: TRBD1; J gene: TRBJ1-1; V gene: TRBV5-1; clone size: NA; CDR3 protein: CASSLWDRGANTEAFF; CDR3 DNA: TGCGCCAGCAGCTTGTGGGACAGGGGAGCGAACACTGAAGCTTTCTTT
D gene: TRBD1; J gene: TRBJ2-7; V gene: TRBV7-9; clone size: NA; CDR3 protein: CASSFVGTGQPYEQYF; CDR3 DNA: TGTGCCAGCAGCTTCGTCGGGACAGGCCAACCTTACGAGCAGTACTTC
D gene: TRBD1; J gene: TRBJ1-5; V gene: TRBV4-2; clone size: NA; CDR3 protein: CASSQGTGFKDQPQHF; CDR3 DNA: TGTGCCAGCAGCCAAGGGACAGGGTTCAAGGATCAGCCCCAGCATTTT
D gene: NA; J gene: TRBJ2-3; V gene: TRBV5-4; clone size: NA; CDR3 protein: CASSLDWSGEQYF; CDR3 DNA: TGTGCCAGCAGCTTGGATTGGTCAGGGGAGCAGTATTTT
D gene: TRBD1; J gene: TRBJ1-1; V gene: TRBV5-1; clone size: few; CDR3 protein: CASSGTGMNTEAFF; CDR3 DNA: TGCGCCAGCAGCGGGACAGGGATGAACACTGAAGCTTTCTTT
D gene: TRBD1; J gene: TRBJ1-1; V gene: TRBV6-5; clone size: NA; CDR3 protein: CASSYFNRGNTEAFF; CDR3 DNA: TGTGCCAGCAGTTACTTTAACAGGGGGAACACTGAAGCTTTCTTT
D gene: NA; J gene: TRBJ1-1; V gene: TRBV6-5; clone size: NA; CDR3 protein: CASPGILNTEAFF; CDR3 DNA: TGTGCCAGCCCAGGGATTTTGAACACTGAAGCTTTCTTT
D gene: TRBD2; J gene: TRBJ2-5; V gene: TRBV28; clone size: NA; CDR3 protein: CASSTSGGVQETQYF; CDR3 DNA: TGTGCCAGCAGCACTAGCGGGGGTGTCCAAGAGACCCAGTACTTC
D gene: NA; J gene: TRBJ2-5; V gene: TRBV29-1; clone size: NA; CDR3 protein: CSVERGRSRETQYF; CDR3 DNA: TGCAGCGTTGAAAGAGGGAGATCGAGAGAGACCCAGTACTTC
D gene: TRBD1; J gene: TRBJ1-1; V gene: TRBV6-5; clone size: NA; CDR3 protein: CASRADRVAEAFF; CDR3 DNA: TGTGCCAGCAGAGCAGACAGGGTCGCTGAAGCTTTCTTT
D gene: TRBD1; J gene: TRBJ2-1; V gene: TRBV27; clone size: few; CDR3 protein: CASSPSTGTDYNEQFF; CDR3 DNA: TGTGCCAGCAGTCCATCCACCGGGACAGACTACAATGAGCAGTTCTTC
D gene: NA; J gene: TRBJ2-2; V gene: TRBV28; clone size: NA; CDR3 protein: CASSSENTGELFF; CDR3 DNA: TGTGCCAGCAGCTCAGAAAACACCGGGGAGCTGTTTTTT
D gene: NA; J gene: TRBJ2-3; V gene: TRBV28; clone size: NA; CDR3 protein: CASTGDTQYF; CDR3 DNA: TGTGCCAGCACCGGGGATACGCAGTATTTT
D gene: TRBD1; J gene: TRBJ2-1; V gene: TRBV5-1; clone size: NA; CDR3 protein: CASSYPGQEFLEQFF; CDR3 DNA: TGCGCCAGCAGCTACCCGGGACAGGAATTTCTAGAGCAGTTCTTC
D gene: NA; J gene: TRBJ1-1; V gene: TRBV9; clone size: NA; CDR3 protein: CASSVETGKVNTEAFF; CDR3 DNA: TGTGCCAGCAGCGTGGAGACAGGAAAAGTGAACACTGAAGCTTTCTTT
D gene: TRBD1; J gene: TRBJ1-1; V gene: TRBV27; clone size: NA; CDR3 protein: CATKGQGKMNTEAFF; CDR3 DNA: TGTGCCACGAAGGGACAGGGGAAGATGAACACTGAAGCTTTCTTT
D gene: TRBD2; J gene: TRBJ2-3; V gene: TRBV5-1; clone size: NA; CDR3 protein: CASSGSGGGFFPRDDTQYF; CDR3 DNA: TGCGCCAGCAGCGGGTCCGGCGGGGGGTTTTTCCCAAGGGATGATACGCAGTATTTT
D gene: NA; J gene: TRBJ2-1; V gene: TRBV3-1/TRBV3-2; clone size: NA; CDR3 protein: CASSQDLPAGGQFF; CDR3 DNA: TGTGCCAGCAGCCAAGATCTCCCAGCCGGCGGGCAGTTCTTC